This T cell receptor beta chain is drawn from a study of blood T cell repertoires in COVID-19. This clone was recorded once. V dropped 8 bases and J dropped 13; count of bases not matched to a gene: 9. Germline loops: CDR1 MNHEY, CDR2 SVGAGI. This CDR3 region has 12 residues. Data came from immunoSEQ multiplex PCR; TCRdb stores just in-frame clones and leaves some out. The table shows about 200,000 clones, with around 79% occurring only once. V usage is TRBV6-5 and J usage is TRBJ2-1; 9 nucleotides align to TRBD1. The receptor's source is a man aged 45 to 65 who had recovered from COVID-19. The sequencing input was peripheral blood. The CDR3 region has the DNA TGTGCCAGCGGGGGACAGGGACAATTCCAGTTCTTC. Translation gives CASGGQGQFQFF.